The 16 T cell receptor beta chains reported below all come from one sample, sequenced in a study of CD8 T cells in ankylosing spondylitis. A single record per CDR3 protein comes from TCRdb applying MiXCR to the 5' RACE reads. The sample consists of 270,000 or so distinct CDR3 sequences, 18% of them appearing once. Sequenced sample: blood, either unsorted or a sorted T cell fraction (not recorded which). These receptor sequences come from a male donor with ankylosing spondylitis or in good health (not recorded which).

The rearrangement links TRBV28 to TRBJ2-2; 10 bases map to TRBD1. With V trimmed by 6 bases and J by 4 bases, 5 bases remained unmatched. This CDR3 region has 15 residues. The germline CDR1 and CDR2 sequences are MDHEN and SYDVKM. In nucleotides, the CDR3 is TGTGCCAGCAGCGGGACAGGGGAAATCACCGGGGAGCTGTTTTTT. Translated, it gives CASSGTGEITGELFF.

This clonotype was seen many times. This rearrangement joins TRBV9 to TRBJ2-3, with 10 positions matching TRBD1. Germline V gene data show CDR1 as SGDLS and CDR2 as YYNGEE. The CDR3 loop spans 15 amino acids. The junction had 10 bases not matched to a gene; V was cut back by 5 bases and J by 7 bases. For the CDR3, the DNA is TGTGCCAGCAGTCTACCGGGACAGGGGTTTCATACGCAGTATTTT. Translating it yields CASSLPGQGFHTQYF.

The chain combines TRBV5-6 with TRBJ2-2; D ambiguous. Germline CDR1 and CDR2: SGHDT and YYEEEE. V was trimmed by 4 bases and J by 5 bases, leaving 15 bases between them. CDR3 size: 15 residues. CDR3 loop: CASSPQRGETGELFF. CDR3 in DNA: TGTGCCAGCAGCCCTCAGAGAGGAGAAACCGGGGAGCTGTTTTTT.

This chain links TRBV12-5 with TRBJ1-5; D not resolved. Trimming removed 3 bases at V and 0 bases at J, with 15 bases between. Germline V gene data show CDR1 as LGHNT and CDR2 as FRNRAP. There are 17 residues in the CDR3. The CDR3 region is CASGFDGLENSNQPQHF. DNA of the CDR3: TGTGCTAGTGGTTTTGACGGATTGGAGAATAGCAATCAGCCCCAGCATTTT.

The chain carries TRBV12-3 or TRBV12-4 and TRBJ2-5, with D possibly being TRBD2 (6 bases). Trimming stripped 6 bases from V and 3 bases from J, with 14 bases between. This CDR3 is built from 14 residues. The CDR3 spells CASSLSLAEETQYF. CDR3 bases: TGTGCCAGCAGCCTAAGTTTAGCGGAAGAGACCCAGTACTTC.

This clonotype was seen many times. The chain has TRBV4-1 and TRBJ2-1; possible D gene TRBD1, 6 bases. This CDR3 contains 14 residues. Germline V gene sequence: CDR1 MGHRA, CDR2 YSYEKL. Trimming shortened V by 8 bases and J by 1 base, and 12 bases separated the two germline ends. For the CDR3, the DNA is TGCGCCAGCGGGCAAACAGGGTCCTACAATGAGCAGTTCTTC. Translated, it gives CASGQTGSYNEQFF.

This clonotype has more than one count but fewer than ten. V and J are TRBV6-1 and TRBJ1-5, with TRBD1 as a possible D gene (6 bases). Trimming pared 7 bases from V and 3 bases from J, leaving 16 bases between. This CDR3 has 15 residues. Germline loops: CDR1 MNHNS, CDR2 SASEGT. The CDR3 here is CASKRTAEFNQPQHF. Written as DNA, the CDR3 is TGTGCCAGCAAAAGGACAGCCGAATTCAATCAGCCCCAGCATTTT.

The table lists this clonotype with a count of one. In DNA form, the CDR3 reads TGTGCCAGCAGTTCACAAATACTAACAGGGTCAAGCTCTGGAAACACCATATATTTT. Its translation is CASSSQILTGSSSGNTIYF. The V call is TRBV28, the J call TRBJ1-3; the D gene is possibly TRBD1 (6 bases). CDR1 is MDHEN and CDR2 is SYDVKM in the germline V gene. Trimming took off 4 bases at V and 0 bases at J, with 22 bases between the two ends. The CDR3 spans 19 residues.

The CDR3 is CSVEAGYPKTEAFF. In DNA form, the CDR3 reads TGCAGCGTTGAAGCGGGGTATCCGAAGACTGAAGCTTTCTTT. The chain recombines TRBV29-1 with TRBJ1-1, with D unclear. Germline V gene sequence: CDR1 SQVTM, CDR2 ANQGSEA. The CDR3 totals 14 residues. V shed 1 base and J shed 5 bases, with 14 bases lying between them.

This clonotype was counted only a few times. The rearrangement joins TRBV7-8 to TRBJ1-2; TRBD1 aligns across 9 bases. V dropped 5 bases and J dropped 6; count of bases not matched to a gene: 4. This CDR3 has 13 amino acids. CDR1 is SGHVS and CDR2 is FQNEAQ in the germline V gene. The CDR3 region is CASSPGQGNGYTF. CDR3 DNA sequence: TGTGCCAGCAGCCCGGGACAGGGAAATGGCTACACCTTC.

The genes are TRBV10-3 and TRBJ2-5; 7 nucleotides agree with TRBD2. The junction had 3 bases not matched to a gene; V was cut back by 6 bases and J by 2 bases. The V gene's germline CDR1 is ENHRY and CDR2 SYGVKD. The CDR3 totals 13 residues. Here the CDR3 DNA reads TGTGCCATCAGGGGAGGGCGTCAAGAGACCCAGTACTTC. It encodes CAIRGGRQETQYF.

The V call is TRBV7-9, the J call TRBJ2-1, with a possible D match to TRBD1 (7 bases). Germline values: CDR1 SEHNR, CDR2 FQNEAQ (reference sequence). V lost 5 bases and J lost 7, with 12 bases in between. The CDR3 runs 13 residues. CDR3 sequence: CASSPPGGNEQFF. CDR3 nucleotides: TGTGCCAGCAGCCCCCCAGGGGGGAATGAGCAGTTCTTC.

A few counts support this clonotype. V and J are TRBV9 and TRBJ2-5; tentatively, D is TRBD2 (6 bases). Looked up from germline, CDR1 is SGDLS and CDR2 is YYNGEE. V was shortened by 3 bases and J by 4 bases, with 22 bases between the two germline ends. The length of the CDR3 is 17 residues. The CDR3, as DNA: TGTGCCAGCAGCGAATGGGGGGACGGGCAATCGGGAGAGACCCAGTACTTC. It specifies CASSEWGDGQSGETQYF.

The chain couples TRBV12-3 or TRBV12-4 to TRBJ2-5, with D unresolved. This CDR3 is built from 15 residues. V shed 4 bases and J shed 2 bases, with 14 bases lying between them. The CDR3, as DNA: TGTGCCAGCAGTTCACCTGGAAGGGCGCAAGAGACCCAGTACTTC. It is translated as CASSSPGRAQETQYF.

This clonotype has only a few counts. The chain combines TRBV20-1 with TRBJ2-7, with TRBD2 matching 9 bases. CDR3 length equals 14 residues. V trimming: 7 bases; J trimming: 3 bases; junction bases outside the gene matches: 10. From germline, CDR1 is DFQATT and CDR2 SNEGSKA (reference sequence). The CDR3 bases are TGCAGTGTGGCGGGAGGGCTGGGGGGCTACGAGCAGTACTTC. This gives the protein CSVAGGLGGYEQYF.

This clonotype was picked up a small number of times. This CDR3 reads CASSLRGEQDYSNQPQHF. DNA for the CDR3: TGCGCCAGCAGCTTGAGGGGAGAACAGGATTATAGCAATCAGCCCCAGCATTTT. The chain joins TRBV5-1 to TRBJ1-5; D is possibly TRBD1 (5 bases). V lost 1 base, J lost 0 bases, and 17 bases lay in between. The CDR3 has 18 residues. Germline V CDR1 and CDR2: SGHRS, YFSETQ. Full variable domain (outside the CDR3, taken from reference TRBV5-1 and TRBJ1-5): KAGVTQTPRYLIKTRGQQVTLSCSPISGHRSVSWYQQTPGQGLQFLFEYFSETQRNKGNFPGRFSGRQFSNSRSEMNVSTLELGDSALYLCASSLRGEQDYSNQPQHFGDGTRLSIL.